This TCR beta chain was profiled in a study of T cell repertoires in cytomegalovirus infection. General study points: Pooled public TCR beta family frequency picked out CMV carriers with the relevant HLA.

This clonotype was seen just once. What it recognizes is unknown. The germline V gene has CDR1 MNHNY and CDR2 SVGAGI (reference sequence). The J segment lost 8 bases and the V segment lost 5 bases, leaving 5 bases of the junction unmatched. The length of the CDR3 is 12 residues. Via MiXCR, TCRdb re-called the reads, giving one row per CDR3 protein. The sample lists approximately 400,000 distinct CDR3 sequences; approximately 31% were seen once. The sequence was obtained from a human donor in good health (CMV status not recorded). Some clones in this sample may be carry-over from other donors' samples. The V call is TRBV6-6, the J call TRBJ1-2, with 7 bases identical to TRBD1. Sequenced input: PBMCs. CDR3 DNA sequence: TGTGCCAGCAGTCAGGACAGGATCGGCTACACCTTC. This sequence encodes CASSQDRIGYTF.